Presented here are 27 T cell receptor beta chains from one specimen sequenced in a study of cytomegalovirus exposure and HLA in healthy donors. Primers for the PCR totalled 60 Vbeta and 13 Jbeta. This table comes from immunoSEQ multiplex PCR, and its TCRdb copy is limited to in-frame clones, with some not included. The sample has about 270,000 clones, 72% seen once. The sequencing input was PBMCs. These receptors were taken from a female donor in good health and CMV-seronegative.

The V and J genes are TRBV20-1 and TRBJ2-3; D is undetermined. The CDR3 is made up of 11 amino acids. Germline V CDR1 and CDR2: DFQATT, SNEGSKA (reference sequence). V shed 3 bases and J shed 4 bases, with 5 bases lying between them. CDR3 sequence: CSASWPDTQYF. CDR3 bases: TGCAGTGCTAGTTGGCCAGATACGCAGTATTTT.

The chain employs TRBV5-1 and TRBJ1-1; 8 bases match TRBD1. The V segment lost 7 bases and the J segment 5 bases; nucleotides outside the gene matches: 10. The length of the CDR3 is 14 residues. Germline V gene data show CDR1 as SGHRS and CDR2 as YFSETQ. The CDR3 loop reads CASSSGGAVTEAFF. As DNA, the CDR3 is TGCGCCAGCTCCTCAGGGGGCGCGGTAACTGAAGCTTTCTTT.

The rearrangement links TRBV7-8 to TRBJ2-7; 7 nucleotides line up with TRBD2. The CDR3 covers 14 residues. Looked up from germline, CDR1 is SGHVS and CDR2 is FQNEAQ. The V segment lost 3 bases and the J segment 5 bases; nucleotides outside the gene matches: 7. The CDR3 DNA reads TGTGCCAGCAGCTTTTTGGGACTAACGAACGAGCAGTACTTC. This encodes CASSFLGLTNEQYF.

The CDR3 region has the DNA TGCGCCAGCAGCTTGCCCAGGGGGCCTCAAGAGACCCAGTACTTC. Translation: CASSLPRGPQETQYF. J is TRBJ2-5 and V is TRBV5-1, with 8 bases lining up with TRBD1. Germline values: CDR1 SGHRS, CDR2 YFSETQ. The CDR3 totals 15 residues. With 1 base clipped from V and 2 bases from J, the junction kept 4 bases outside the gene matches.

The chain links TRBV7-6 to TRBJ2-2, with 13 bases that match TRBD2. The CDR3 covers 17 residues. Germline V gene lookup returns CDR1 SGHVS and CDR2 FNYEAQ. After removal of 5 bases from V and 5 bases from J, the junction contained 8 bases not matched to a gene. CDR3 nucleotide sequence: TGTGCCAGCAGCCCCCAGGGACTAGCGGGAAGTACCGGGGAGCTGTTTTTT. Its protein is CASSPQGLAGSTGELFF.

In its sample, this clone was seen once. The V and J genes are TRBV15 and TRBJ2-5, with D possibly being TRBD1 (5 bases). CDR1 is LNHNV, CDR2 YYDKDF, per germline (reference sequence). The V and J ends lost 1 base and 5 bases respectively, with 14 bases between them. The CDR3 length is 15 residues. CDR3 amino acids: CATSRGQGSAETQYF. DNA for the CDR3: TGTGCCACCAGCAGAGGTCAGGGAAGCGCGGAGACCCAGTACTTC. The full variable domain, with the rest looked up from reference TRBV15 and TRBJ2-5, is DAMVIQNPRYQVTQFGKPVTLSCSQTLNHNVMYWYQQKSSQAPKLLFHYYDKDFNNEADTPDNFQSRRPNTSFCFLDIRSPGLGDTAMYLCATSRGQGSAETQYFGPGTRLLVL.

The chain is built from TRBV7-9 and TRBJ2-1, with D hard to call. CDR3 size: 11 residues. The germline V and J ends were trimmed by 1 base and 9 bases, with 4 bases remaining between them. Germline CDR1 and CDR2: SEHNR and FQNEAQ (reference sequence). The CDR3: CASSLGSEQFF. For the CDR3, the DNA is TGTGCCAGCAGCTTAGGGAGTGAGCAGTTCTTC.

The rearrangement links TRBV7-6 to TRBJ2-5; TRBD2 might be the D (6 bases). The tail of the sequence fits TRBJ2-7 better, so the J call may be wrong. CDR1 is SGHVS, CDR2 FNYEAQ, per germline. This CDR3 spans 15 amino acids. The CDR3 DNA reads TGTGCCAGCAGCTTAGGAGGGAGGAGCTCCTACGAGCAGTACTTC. Protein product: CASSLGGRSSYEQYF.

The sample holds a few counts of this clone. The chain is built from TRBV2 and TRBJ2-3; 7 nucleotides agree with TRBD2. The CDR3 is 15 amino acids. Germline V gives CDR1 SNHLY, CDR2 FYNNEI. J lost 0 bases, V lost 4 bases, and 4 bases had no gene match. The CDR3 sequence: CASSGGGLSTDTQYF. CDR3 DNA sequence: TGTGCCAGCAGTGGTGGGGGACTAAGCACAGATACGCAGTATTTT.

V and J are TRBV19 and TRBJ1-2, with 7 positions matching TRBD1. This CDR3 spans 15 amino acids. Germline values: CDR1 LNHDA, CDR2 SQIVND (reference sequence). The trim removed 4 bases at V and 0 bases at J, leaving 5 bases unmatched. The CDR3 here is CASSRQGAANYGYTF. CDR3 sequence (DNA): TGTGCCAGTAGTAGACAGGGAGCAGCTAACTATGGCTACACCTTC.

The chain employs TRBV10-3 and TRBJ2-2; unclear D gene. Germline V CDR1 and CDR2: ENHRY, SYGVKD. Trimming removed 4 bases from V and 3 bases from J, with 12 bases in between. The CDR3 is 15 residues long. The CDR3 sequence: CAISGGRYDTGELFF. DNA of the CDR3: TGTGCCATCAGTGGTGGCAGGTACGACACCGGGGAGCTGTTTTTT.

CDR3 bases: TGTGCCAGCAGTGAAACGCTGACTAGGCGCTCCTACGAGCAGTACTTC. It codes for CASSETLTRRSYEQYF. The gene calls are TRBV6-1 and TRBJ2-7, with TRBD2 as a possible D gene (6 bases). V dropped 2 bases and J dropped 0 bases, with 14 bases sitting between them. This CDR3 region has 16 residues. The germline V gene encodes CDR1 MNHNS and CDR2 SASEGT.

CDR3 region: CASSLQSGQGSPYEQYF. CDR3 bases: TGTGCCAGCAGCCTACAATCCGGACAGGGGAGTCCCTACGAGCAGTACTTC. The gene calls are TRBV7-2 and TRBJ2-7, with TRBD1 matching over 9 bases. The CDR3 has 17 residues. Germline CDR1 reads SGHTA; CDR2 reads FQGNSA. V shed 5 bases and J 2 bases; nucleotides not matched to a gene: 13.

With regard to this clone: This specimen includes other DNA sequences encoding the same CDR3. The J gene is TRBJ2-7, the V gene TRBV7-8, with D uncertain. This CDR3 spans 11 amino acids. V lost 3 bases and J 4 bases, leaving 4 bases between the germline ends. From germline, CDR1 is SGHVS and CDR2 FQNEAQ. The CDR3 sequence: CASSFYYEQYF. DNA for the CDR3: TGTGCCAGCAGCTTTTATTACGAGCAGTACTTC.

The V call is TRBV6-1, the J call TRBJ2-1; D is perhaps TRBD2 (6 bases). Trimming stripped 4 bases from V and 6 bases from J, with 10 bases between. In germline, CDR1 is MNHNS, CDR2 SASEGT. The CDR3 length is 13 residues. CDR3 amino acids: CASSAGEANEQFF. The CDR3 DNA follows: TGTGCCAGCAGTGCGGGGGAGGCCAATGAGCAGTTCTTC.

CDR3 DNA sequence: TGTGCCAGTAGTATACAGGATGGCGAGCAGTACTTC. This encodes CASSIQDGEQYF. The chain couples TRBV19 to TRBJ2-7; D is undetermined. This CDR3 is built from 12 residues. Germline V gene lookup returns CDR1 LNHDA and CDR2 SQIVND (reference sequence). V lost 2 bases and J lost 6, with 8 bases in between. Based on the CDR3 plus reference TRBV19 and TRBJ2-7, the full variable domain is DGGITQSPKYLFRKEGQNVTLSCEQNLNHDAMYWYRQDPGQGLRLIYYSQIVNDFQKGDIAEGYSVSREKKESFPLTVTSAQKNPTAFYLCASSIQDGEQYFGPGTRLTVT.

This clone was picked up a small number of times. CDR3 nucleotide sequence: TGTGCCAGCAGCCCAAACAGGGGGCGAAGGTACGAGCAGTACTTC. It yields the protein CASSPNRGRRYEQYF. The chain couples TRBV5-6 to TRBJ2-7; 9 bases match TRBD1. CDR3 length equals 15 residues. Trimming at V came to 4 bases and at J to 4 bases, leaving 9 bases not matched to a gene. Germline V lookup: CDR1 SGHDT, CDR2 YYEEEE.

The chain is built from TRBV5-1 and TRBJ2-3; no clear D. V lost 0 bases, J lost 4 bases, and 9 bases lay in between. Germline-derived CDR1 and CDR2 are SGHRS and YFSETQ. There are 14 residues in the CDR3. The CDR3 loop reads CASSLEDAADTQYF. The CDR3, as DNA: TGCGCCAGCAGCTTGGAGGATGCGGCAGATACGCAGTATTTT.

The chain uses TRBV6-5 and TRBJ1-2, with a weak D call TRBD1 (5 bases). Trimming took off 6 bases at V and 9 bases at J, with 14 bases between the two ends. Germline V lookup: CDR1 MNHEY, CDR2 SVGAGI. This CDR3 spans 12 amino acids. In DNA form, the CDR3 reads TGTGCCAGCAGACGCCTCAGGGATAGCTACACCTTC. Translation gives CASRRLRDSYTF.

The chain recombines TRBV10-3 with TRBJ2-7, with D unclear. CDR1 ENHRY and CDR2 SYGVKD come from the germline V gene. Trimming removed 0 bases at V and 3 bases at J, with 12 bases between. The CDR3 runs 15 residues. CDR3 amino acids: CAISESEASGYEQYF. For the CDR3, the DNA is TGTGCCATCAGTGAGTCGGAAGCTTCGGGCTACGAGCAGTACTTC.

V is TRBV5-6 and J is TRBJ2-3, with D perhaps matching TRBD1 (6 bases). The CDR3 contains 18 residues. V lost 4 bases, J lost 2 bases, and 23 bases lay in between. Germline V gene sequence: CDR1 SGHDT, CDR2 YYEEEE. The CDR3 sequence is CASSHRVRGISYTDTQYF. As DNA, the CDR3 is TGTGCCAGCAGCCACAGGGTGAGAGGTATATCCTACACAGATACGCAGTATTTT.

This chain links TRBV14 with TRBJ2-7; 9 bases agree with TRBD2. Germline assignment: CDR1 SGHDN and CDR2 FVKESK. The CDR3 is 15 amino acids. Losses at the gene ends were 1 base for V and 5 bases for J; bases not matched to a gene: 6. The CDR3 loop is CASSQAGGRANEQYF. CDR3 in DNA: TGTGCCAGCAGCCAAGCTGGCGGGAGGGCCAACGAGCAGTACTTC.

The chain is built from TRBV10-3 and TRBJ1-5; no definite D call. Germline V gene sequence: CDR1 ENHRY, CDR2 SYGVKD. This CDR3 has 17 residues. Deletions cut 2 bases from V and 6 bases from J, with 20 bases between. The DNA of the CDR3 is TGTGCCATCAGTGAGACCGGGGAGCGAGGGCGCGGTCAGCCCCAGCATTTT. Its protein is CAISETGERGRGQPQHF.

The chain employs TRBV7-2 and TRBJ2-5, with a tentative D call TRBD2 (6 bases). Trimming cost V 3 bases and J 4 bases, with 9 bases left between them. The length of the CDR3 is 13 residues. Germline assignment: CDR1 SGHTA and CDR2 FQGNSA. The CDR3, as DNA: TGTGCCAGCAGCTTTCAGGGAGGAGAGACCCAGTACTTC. Residues: CASSFQGGETQYF.

The rearrangement uses TRBV30 and TRBJ1-6; 9 bases match TRBD1. J gave up 10 bases and V 4 bases, and 14 bases lay outside the gene matches. CDR1 and CDR2 from the germline V gene are GTSNPN and SVGIG (reference sequence). The CDR3 runs 16 residues. The CDR3 reads CAWIPGGTGLSSPLHF. The CDR3 DNA reads as TGTGCCTGGATCCCGGGAGGGACAGGGCTAAGCTCACCCCTCCACTTT.

The chain carries TRBV15 and TRBJ1-6, with 9 bases that match TRBD1. This CDR3 is 15 amino acids long. The V and J ends lost 3 bases and 5 bases, in that order; junction bases with no gene match: 2. In germline, CDR1 is LNHNV, CDR2 YYDKDF (reference sequence). The CDR3 DNA follows: TGTGCCACCAGCAGGAGGGACAGGGATAATTCACCCCTCCACTTT. As protein: CATSRRDRDNSPLHF.

This chain joins TRBV19 and TRBJ1-4, with D uncertain. V lost 5 bases and J 5 bases, leaving 12 bases between the germline ends. This CDR3 is built from 14 residues. The V gene's germline CDR1 is LNHDA and CDR2 SQIVND (reference sequence). CDR3 sequence reads: CASSHRHENEKLFF. CDR3 sequence (DNA): TGTGCCAGTAGTCATCGACACGAAAATGAAAAACTGTTTTTT.